The sample holds a few counts of the clone carrying this T cell receptor beta chain. Its cognate antigen is unknown. The data were obtained in a study of OX40 agonist ivuxolimab in advanced cancers. Study-level results: In the 0.1 to 3.0 mg/kg range, CD4+ and CD8+ blood T cells had expanded clonally by week 6. Expanded clones belonging to CD8+ T cells outnumbered, on average, those of CD4+.

V lost 6 bases, J lost 0 bases, and 17 bases lay in between. CDR3 length: 16 residues. The germline CDR1 and CDR2 sequences are ENHRY and SYGVKD. TCRdb's copy holds only in-frame clones and misses some; the assay was immunoSEQ multiplex PCR. The sample records roughly 48,000 clones, approximately 80% being singletons. The source was CD4+ or CD8+ T cells sorted from blood, collected in a trial of the OX40 agonist ivuxolimab. The sequence derives from an adult with an advanced solid tumor such as melanoma, head and neck, liver or kidney cancer. The rearrangement uses TRBV10-3 and TRBJ1-2; weak D call: TRBD1 (6 bases). The CDR3 DNA sequence: TGTGCCATCAGAAAACAGGGAGTCGGGGCTAACTATGGCTACACCTTC. This gives the protein CAIRKQGVGANYGYTF.